The next 2 T cell receptor beta chains were all read from a single sample in a study of technical replicates of blood from several donors. Sequencing used immunoSEQ multiplex PCR; TCRdb keeps in-frame clones, though not all of them. This table holds tens of thousands of clones, 91% found once. Sequenced: T cells isolated from PBMCs. The receptors stem from a human donor in good health.

The chain links TRBV28 to TRBJ1-2; D uncertain. Trimming stripped 4 bases from V and 0 bases from J, with 9 bases between. This CDR3 is built from 14 residues. Germline-derived CDR1 and CDR2 are MDHEN and SYDVKM. CDR3 bases: TGTGCCAGCAGTTCGGGGTCTTCTAACTATGGCTACACCTTC. Translating it yields CASSSGSSNYGYTF.

The chain has TRBV4-2 and TRBJ1-4; a possible D gene is TRBD1 (5 bases). The V and J ends lost 2 bases and 4 bases respectively, with 11 bases between them. CDR1 and CDR2 (germline): LGHNA, YNFKEQ. The CDR3 is 15 amino acids. The CDR3 DNA reads as TGTGCCAGCAGCCAACGATCGGGGGGTAATGAAAAACTGTTTTTT. It specifies CASSQRSGGNEKLFF.